This T cell receptor (beta chain) was sequenced for a study of T cell repertoires in cytomegalovirus infection. As for the study in general: From public TCR beta signatures came an indication of both CMV infection and matching HLA type.

This clonotype showed up many times. Its specificity is not known. From the reads, TCRdb called clonotypes with MiXCR, one entry per CDR3 protein. The sample contains under 300,000 distinct CDR3 sequences, about 17% of which appear only once. The CDR3 is 13 amino acids. The V end lost 5 bases, the J end lost 10 bases, and 12 bases lay between the germline ends. The germline V gene encodes CDR1 SGHTA and CDR2 FQGNSA. Study conclusions and caveats: Accumulated public TCR beta family frequency recognized individuals carrying CMV together with the relevant HLA. Dominating the ex vivo response were TCR beta clonotypes that were CMV-specific and HLA-C-restricted.

The rearrangement uses TRBV7-2 and TRBJ1-6; D ambiguous. This TCR was sampled from a human donor in good health (CMV status not recorded). Some clones in this sample may be carry-over from other donors' samples. Sequencing was performed on CD8+ T cells from PBMCs. Written as DNA, the CDR3 is TGTGCCAGCAGCCCCGTGGCCCGCTCACCCCTCCACTTT. It specifies CASSPVARSPLHF.